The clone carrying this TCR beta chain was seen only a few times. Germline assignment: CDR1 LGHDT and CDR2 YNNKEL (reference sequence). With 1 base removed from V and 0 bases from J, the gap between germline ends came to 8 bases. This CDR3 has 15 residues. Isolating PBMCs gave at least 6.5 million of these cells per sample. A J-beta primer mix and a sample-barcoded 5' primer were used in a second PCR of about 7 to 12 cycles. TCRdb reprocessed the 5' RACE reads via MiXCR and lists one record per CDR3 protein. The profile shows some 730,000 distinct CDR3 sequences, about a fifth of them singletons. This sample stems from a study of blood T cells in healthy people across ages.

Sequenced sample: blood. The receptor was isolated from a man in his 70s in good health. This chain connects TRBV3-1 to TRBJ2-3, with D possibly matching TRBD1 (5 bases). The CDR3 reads CASSQGTPSTDTQYF. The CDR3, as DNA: TGTGCCAGCAGCCAAGGGACACCTAGCACAGATACGCAGTATTTT.